The 9 T cell receptor beta chains below all came from one sample that was sequenced in a study of blood T cell repertoires in COVID-19. Here immunoSEQ multiplex PCR was the method, and the copy in TCRdb shows in-frame clones only, minus some. The table shows more than 70,000 clones, with 86% occurring only once. Specimen: peripheral blood. Receptors were obtained from a woman aged 80 or older in a cohort sampled during active or convalescent COVID-19.

The chain carries TRBV5-1 and TRBJ2-6, with D unclear. This CDR3 has 16 residues. Germline V gene sequence: CDR1 SGHRS, CDR2 YFSETQ. The V end lost 4 bases, the J end lost 0 bases, and 11 bases lay between the germline ends. CDR3 in DNA: TGCGCCAGCAGCCCCCCAACGAGCTCTGGGGCCAACGTCCTGACTTTC. Protein product: CASSPPTSSGANVLTF.

The CDR3 sequence is CASTRDRVSGELFF. Here the CDR3 DNA reads TGTGCCAGTACTCGGGACAGGGTTTCCGGGGAGCTGTTTTTT. This chain joins TRBV19 and TRBJ2-2; 9 bases are shared with TRBD1. CDR3 size: 14 residues. Per germline, CDR1 LNHDA and CDR2 SQIVND (reference sequence). V shed 7 bases and J 6 bases; nucleotides not matched to a gene: 6.

The chain joins TRBV28 to TRBJ2-5, with 7 bases that match TRBD1. This CDR3 is 14 amino acids long. V was clipped by 6 bases and J by 5 bases; unmatched bases: 9. CDR1 is MDHEN and CDR2 is SYDVKM in the germline V gene. CDR3 DNA: TGTGCCAGCAGGCCGACAGGGCGAGGCGAGACCCAGTACTTC. Amino acids: CASRPTGRGETQYF.

The chain couples TRBV10-3 to TRBJ2-3, with D possibly matching TRBD2 (6 bases). CDR3 length: 16 amino acids. CDR1 and CDR2 (germline): ENHRY, SYGVKD. The V gene lost 6 bases and the J gene lost 3 bases, with 19 bases spanning the gap. The CDR3 region is CAIREGGPRGTDTQYF. The CDR3 DNA reads TGTGCCATCAGAGAAGGAGGGCCCCGAGGTACAGATACGCAGTATTTT.

The rearrangement links TRBV28 to TRBJ1-2; D is unresolved. This CDR3 is built from 11 residues. V was pared by 6 bases and J by 5 bases, with 7 bases between. CDR1 and CDR2 from the germline V gene are MDHEN and SYDVKM. The CDR3 reads CASRAVYGYTF. The CDR3, as DNA: TGTGCCAGCAGAGCGGTTTATGGCTACACCTTC.

The chain employs TRBV3-1 (or the pseudogene TRBV3-2) and TRBJ1-1; TRBD1 aligns across 7 bases. CDR1 and CDR2 from the germline V gene are LGHDT and YNNKEL (reference sequence). The CDR3 loop spans 14 amino acids. V was clipped by 1 base and J by 1 base; unmatched bases: 0. The CDR3 here is CASSQGQGNTEAFF. CDR3 in DNA: TGTGCCAGCAGCCAAGGACAGGGGAACACTGAAGCTTTCTTT.

The count of this clone is one. The chain employs TRBV5-3 and TRBJ1-4; D uncertain. TRBV5-3 is classed as an ORF, of uncertain function. The CDR3 covers 14 residues. With 3 bases removed from V and 3 bases from J, the gap between germline ends came to 9 bases. The CDR3 is CARSSAGSNEKLFF. In DNA, the CDR3 is TGTGCCAGAAGCTCAGCAGGCTCTAATGAAAAACTGTTTTTT.

The V call is TRBV15, the J call TRBJ1-3, with a tentative D call TRBD1 (5 bases). CDR3 length equals 16 residues. The germline gives CDR1 LNHNV, CDR2 YYDKDF (reference sequence). The V gene lost 1 base and the J gene lost 0 bases, with 10 bases spanning the gap. The DNA for the CDR3 is TGTGCCACCAGCAGAGTTCAGGGAAACTCTGGAAACACCATATATTTT. This sequence encodes CATSRVQGNSGNTIYF.

In its sample, this clone was seen a few times. The genes are TRBV7-9 and TRBJ2-1, with a weak D call TRBD2 (5 bases). Per germline, CDR1 SEHNR and CDR2 FQNEAQ (reference sequence). The germline V and J ends were trimmed by 8 bases and 3 bases, with 23 bases remaining between them. The CDR3 extends over 17 amino acids. CDR3 sequence (DNA): TGTGCCAGCCGTCCCTCCTTGGAGCGGAGAGACTACAATGAGCAGTTCTTC. It yields the protein CASRPSLERRDYNEQFF.